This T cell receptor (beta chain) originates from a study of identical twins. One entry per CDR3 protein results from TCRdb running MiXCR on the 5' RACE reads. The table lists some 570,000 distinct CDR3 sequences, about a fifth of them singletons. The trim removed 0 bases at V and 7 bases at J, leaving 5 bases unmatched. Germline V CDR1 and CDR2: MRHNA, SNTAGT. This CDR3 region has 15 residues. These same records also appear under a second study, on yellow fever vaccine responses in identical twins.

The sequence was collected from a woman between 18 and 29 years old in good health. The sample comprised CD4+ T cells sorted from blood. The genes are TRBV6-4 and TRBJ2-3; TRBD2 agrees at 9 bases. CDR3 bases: TGTGCCAGCAGTGACTCGGCGGGAGGGCCGAATACGCAGTATTTT. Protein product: CASSDSAGGPNTQYF.